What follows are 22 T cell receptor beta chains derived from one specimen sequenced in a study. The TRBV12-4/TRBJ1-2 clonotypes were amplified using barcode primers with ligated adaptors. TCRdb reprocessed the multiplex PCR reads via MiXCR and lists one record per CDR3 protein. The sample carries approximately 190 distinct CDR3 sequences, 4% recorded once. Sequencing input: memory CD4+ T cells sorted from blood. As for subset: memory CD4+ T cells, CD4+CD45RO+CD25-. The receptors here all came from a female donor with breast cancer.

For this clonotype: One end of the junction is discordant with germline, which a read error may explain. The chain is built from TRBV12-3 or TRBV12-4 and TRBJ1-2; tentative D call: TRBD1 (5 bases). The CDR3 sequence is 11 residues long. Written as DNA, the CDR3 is TGTGCCAGCAGCTTAGGACATTATGACACCTTC. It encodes CASSLGHYDTF.

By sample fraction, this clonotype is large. CDR3 in DNA: TGTGCCAGCAGTCCGGGACAGGGCCAAGTTTATGGCTACACCTTC. This translates into CASSPGQGQVYGYTF. The chain carries TRBV12-3 or TRBV12-4 and TRBJ1-2; 9 positions match TRBD1. The CDR3 runs to 15 residues. Trimming cost V 5 bases and J 5 bases; bases outside gene matches: 9.

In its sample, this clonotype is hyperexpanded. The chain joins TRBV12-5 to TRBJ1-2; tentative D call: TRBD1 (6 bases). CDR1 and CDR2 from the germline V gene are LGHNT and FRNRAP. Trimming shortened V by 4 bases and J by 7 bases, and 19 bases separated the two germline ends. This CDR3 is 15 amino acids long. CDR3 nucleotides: TGTGCTAGTGGTTCTTGGACAGAGAGTCCGCGTGGCTACACCTTC. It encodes CASGSWTESPRGYTF.

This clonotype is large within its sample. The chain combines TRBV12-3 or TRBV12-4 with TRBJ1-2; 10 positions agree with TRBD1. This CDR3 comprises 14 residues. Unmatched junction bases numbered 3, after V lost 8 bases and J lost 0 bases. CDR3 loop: CASRGTGANYGYTF. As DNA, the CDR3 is TGTGCCAGCCGTGGGACAGGGGCTAACTATGGCTACACCTTC.

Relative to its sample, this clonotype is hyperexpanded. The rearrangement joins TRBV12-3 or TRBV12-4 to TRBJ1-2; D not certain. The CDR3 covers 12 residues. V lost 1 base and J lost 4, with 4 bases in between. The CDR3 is CASSLGSYGYTF. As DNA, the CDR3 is TGTGCCAGCAGTTTAGGGTCCTATGGCTACACCTTC.

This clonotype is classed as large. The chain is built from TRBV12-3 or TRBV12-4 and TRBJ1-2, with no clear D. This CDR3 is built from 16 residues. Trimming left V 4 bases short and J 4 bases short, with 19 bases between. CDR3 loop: CASSSSTRRKTYGYTF. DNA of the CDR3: TGTGCCAGCAGTTCCAGTACACGGAGGAAGACCTATGGCTACACCTTC.

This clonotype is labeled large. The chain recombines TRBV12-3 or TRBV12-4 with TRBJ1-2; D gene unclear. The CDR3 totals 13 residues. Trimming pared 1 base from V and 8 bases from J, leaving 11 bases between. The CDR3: CASSLGVVKGYTF. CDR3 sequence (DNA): TGTGCCAGCAGTTTAGGTGTAGTTAAGGGCTACACCTTC.

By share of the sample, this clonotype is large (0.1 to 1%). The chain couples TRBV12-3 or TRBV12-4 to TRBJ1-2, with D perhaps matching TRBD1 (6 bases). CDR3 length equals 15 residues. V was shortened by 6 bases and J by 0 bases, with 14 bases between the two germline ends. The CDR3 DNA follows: TGTGCCAGCAGCTATCGGGACACCACTAACTATGGCTACACCTTC. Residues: CASSYRDTTNYGYTF.

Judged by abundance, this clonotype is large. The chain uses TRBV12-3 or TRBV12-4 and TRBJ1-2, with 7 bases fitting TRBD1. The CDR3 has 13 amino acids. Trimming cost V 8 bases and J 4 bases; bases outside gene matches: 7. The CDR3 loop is CASGFRTGYGYTF. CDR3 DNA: TGTGCCAGCGGCTTTAGGACAGGCTATGGCTACACCTTC.

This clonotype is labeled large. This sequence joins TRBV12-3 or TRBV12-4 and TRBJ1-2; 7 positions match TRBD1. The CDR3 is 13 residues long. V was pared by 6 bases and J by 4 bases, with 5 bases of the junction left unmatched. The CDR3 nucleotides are TGTGCCAGCAGCCATGGACAGGCCTATGGCTACACCTTC. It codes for CASSHGQAYGYTF.

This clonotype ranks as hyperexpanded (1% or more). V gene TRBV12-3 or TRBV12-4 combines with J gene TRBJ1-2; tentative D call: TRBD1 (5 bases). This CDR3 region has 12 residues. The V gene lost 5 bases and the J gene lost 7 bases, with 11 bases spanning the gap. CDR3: CASSVQDRGYTF. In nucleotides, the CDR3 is TGTGCCAGCAGTGTACAGGATCGTGGCTACACCTTC.

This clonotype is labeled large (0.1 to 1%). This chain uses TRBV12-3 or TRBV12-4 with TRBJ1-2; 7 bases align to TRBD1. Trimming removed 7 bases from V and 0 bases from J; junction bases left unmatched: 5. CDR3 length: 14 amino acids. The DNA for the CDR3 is TGTGCCAGCATTGGGGACAGCTCTAACTATGGCTACACCTTC. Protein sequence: CASIGDSSNYGYTF.

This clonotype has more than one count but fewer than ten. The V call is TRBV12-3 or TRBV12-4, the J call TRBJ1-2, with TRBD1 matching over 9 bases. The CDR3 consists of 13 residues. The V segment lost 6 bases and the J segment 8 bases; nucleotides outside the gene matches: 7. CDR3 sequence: CASSLGTGRGYTF. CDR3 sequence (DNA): TGTGCCAGCAGCCTAGGGACAGGGAGAGGCTACACCTTC.

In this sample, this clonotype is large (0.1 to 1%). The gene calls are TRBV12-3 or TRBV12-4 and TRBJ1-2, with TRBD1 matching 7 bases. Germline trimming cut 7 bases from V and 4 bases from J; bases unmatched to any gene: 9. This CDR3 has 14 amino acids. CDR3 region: CASTPGQRGYGYTF. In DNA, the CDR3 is TGTGCCAGCACGCCGGGACAGAGAGGCTATGGCTACACCTTC.

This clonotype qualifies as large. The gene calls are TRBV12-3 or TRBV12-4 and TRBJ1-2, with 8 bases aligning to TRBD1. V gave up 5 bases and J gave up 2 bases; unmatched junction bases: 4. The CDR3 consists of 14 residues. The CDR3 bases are TGTGCCAGCAGTCCCCGGACAGGGAACTATGGCTACACCTTC. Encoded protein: CASSPRTGNYGYTF.

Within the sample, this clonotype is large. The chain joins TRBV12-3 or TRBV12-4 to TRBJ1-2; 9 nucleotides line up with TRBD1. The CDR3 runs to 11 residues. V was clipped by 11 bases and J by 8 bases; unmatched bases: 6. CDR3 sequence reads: CASSDRGGYTF. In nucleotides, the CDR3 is TGTGCCTCCTCGGACAGGGGAGGCTACACCTTC.

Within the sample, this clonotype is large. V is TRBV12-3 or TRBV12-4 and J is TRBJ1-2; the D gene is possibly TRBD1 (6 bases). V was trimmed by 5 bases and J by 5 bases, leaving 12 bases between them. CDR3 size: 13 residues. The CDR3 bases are TGTGCCAGCAGTAAACAGGGAGTATATGGCTACACCTTC. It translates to CASSKQGVYGYTF.

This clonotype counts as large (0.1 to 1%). DNA for the CDR3: TGTGCCAGCAGTTTAGGAGGCAGCGAGGCCTATGGCTACACCTTC. Amino acids: CASSLGGSEAYGYTF. The gene calls are TRBV12-3 or TRBV12-4 and TRBJ1-2; no clear D gene. Between the trimmed V and J ends, which lost 1 base and 4 bases, there was a span of 13 bases. The CDR3 runs to 15 residues.

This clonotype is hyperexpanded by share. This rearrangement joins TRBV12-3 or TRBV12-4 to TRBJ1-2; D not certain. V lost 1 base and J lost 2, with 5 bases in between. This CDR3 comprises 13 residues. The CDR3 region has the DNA TGTGCCAGCAGTTTAGACGGAAACTATGGCTACACCTTC. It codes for CASSLDGNYGYTF.

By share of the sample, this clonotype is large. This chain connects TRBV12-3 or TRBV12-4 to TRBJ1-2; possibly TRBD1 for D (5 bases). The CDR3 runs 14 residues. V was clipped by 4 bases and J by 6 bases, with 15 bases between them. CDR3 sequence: CASSSWWGSDGYTF. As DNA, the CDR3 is TGTGCCAGCAGTTCATGGTGGGGCTCGGATGGCTACACCTTC.

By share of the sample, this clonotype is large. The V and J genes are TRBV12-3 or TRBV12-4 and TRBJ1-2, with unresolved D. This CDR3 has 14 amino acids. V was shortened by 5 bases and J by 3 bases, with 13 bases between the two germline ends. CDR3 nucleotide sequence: TGTGCCAGCAGTACCCCGGACGGCTACTATGGCTACACCTTC. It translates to CASSTPDGYYGYTF.

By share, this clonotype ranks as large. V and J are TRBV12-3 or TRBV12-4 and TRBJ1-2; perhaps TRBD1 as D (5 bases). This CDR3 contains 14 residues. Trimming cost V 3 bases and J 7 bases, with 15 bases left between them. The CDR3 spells CASSLSGLEGGYTF. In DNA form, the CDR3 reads TGTGCCAGCAGTTTGTCGGGGCTAGAGGGTGGCTACACCTTC.